This T cell receptor beta chain was observed in a study of CD8 T cells in ankylosing spondylitis. General study results and limits: In ankylosing spondylitis patients, matched synovial fluid reportedly showed significant enrichment of disease-linked clones. Previously reported in reactive arthritis synovial fluid and blood were some of the motif variants. Typical of ankylosing spondylitis blood, it appeared, was a TCR beta motif of roughly eight highly homologous variants.

As the method for making TCR beta libraries, quantitative 5'-RACE with molecular barcodes was used. From the 5' RACE reads, TCRdb called clonotypes with MiXCR, one entry per CDR3 protein. The sample lists a few hundred thousand distinct CDR3 sequences, 5.5% to 7.5% seen once, with approximately 14% in the top ten. There are many counts of this clonotype. Antigen: not known. The CDR3 runs to 15 residues. Germline CDR1 is SEHNR and CDR2 is FQNEAQ (reference sequence). V was cut by 5 bases and J by 2 bases, with 15 bases left in between. The rearrangement links TRBV7-9 to TRBJ1-2; no reliable D call. Material: blood, either unsorted or a sorted T cell fraction (not recorded which). The clonotype comes from a male donor with ankylosing spondylitis. CDR3 nucleotides: TGTGCCAGCAGCAGAAACGTCAACTGGAACTATGGCTACACCTTC. This sequence encodes CASSRNVNWNYGYTF.